This TCR beta chain was identified in a study of cytomegalovirus exposure and HLA in healthy donors (dated 2017 in TCRdb). Regarding the complete study: According to an earlier analysis of 587 of the donors, about 180 million T cells yielded over 100 million unique TCR beta sequences and more than 250 Gb of sequence data. The study profiled the T cell repertoires of 666 subjects by immunosequencing and related them to cytomegalovirus serostatus. An earlier analysis of around 580 of the donors used high-throughput TCR beta sequencing to judge whether each TCR beta V gene segment behaved as functional or pseudogenic. Donor age, sex, ethnicity and CMV serostatus were compiled together with the repertoire data. Along with the approximately 700-subject first cohort, a separate validation cohort of around 110 different subjects was used. A later analysis re-analyzed previously published TCR beta repertoires from 650 to 800 donors and added high-resolution HLA genotyping to study TCR occurrence patterns. The study combined high-throughput TCR immunosequencing, statistical association of individual TCRs with disease status, and machine learning to predict cytomegalovirus infection status. Of the roughly 420 genotyped donors, 80% to 90% were placed in the genetic ancestry cluster associated with self-reported Caucasian donors. Roughly 300 gigabases of sequencing data and around 80 million unique TCR sequences made up an early release that covered about 640 HLA-typed donors. About five DR-DQ haplotypes were treated as single units for association and clustering because of strong linkage in the cohort. Among 350 to 400 genotyped donors of the cohort, an average of approximately 240,000 unique TCR beta nucleotide sequences were sequenced per donor, roughly a sixth of them non-productive. The aim of the study was to test whether cataloging public T cell receptors could identify signatures of past pathogen exposure. HLA typing covered class I and class II loci at four-digit resolution. Genome-wide SNP genotypes for about three fifths of the 666 donors were used in a later genetic analysis, which treated that subset as a discovery cohort. Every discovery cohort repertoire had been produced on one sequencing platform. In the later analysis, no new phenotypic data were used to find candidate immune exposures; instead, reliance was placed on TCR beta sequences and their occurrence across donors. Typing coverage varied by locus: about 620-630 donors for A, B, C, DRB1 and DQB1; some 520 for DQA1; more than 600 for DPA1; roughly 470 for DPB1. Overall results and qualifications from the work: Because counts were too low, 15 to 20 rarely observed V segments, including chromosome 9 orphons, were excluded from the earlier analysis of under 650 of the donors. According to a later analysis, most CMV-associated TCR beta chains appeared to be HLA-restricted, and the HLA associations seemed to be driven largely by CMV exposure. Compared with equally common non-associated chains, HLA-associated TCR beta chains in a later analysis were more clonally expanded and had lower generation probabilities. In the study, approximately 160 TCR beta chains were listed as associated with cytomegalovirus. It was suggested by the authors that the approach could potentially be generalized to other disease states and immunological phenotypes. According to a later analysis, TCR association rates differed among HLA loci, with DRB1 alleles showing the most associated TCRs and HLA-C alleles showing the fewest. A further reported finding was that TCR beta sequences accurately predicted the HLA-A and HLA-B alleles for most subjects in the first cohort. An earlier analysis of approximately 540 of the donors showed that most TCR beta V segments appeared in productive rearrangements either about 90% or about 30% of the time, which broadly matched IMGT annotations. In a later analysis, several top co-occurrence clusters were reported to appear linked to parvovirus B19, influenza, CMV and Epstein-Barr virus. The presence/absence analyses assumed that sequencing depth was roughly uniform across donors, and that assumption may not be true. Cytomegalovirus status was reported to be diagnosed by the classifier with high specificity and sensitivity in both the original and validation cohorts. Because HLA typing was unavailable for some donors at each locus, only the typed subset was used in association tests. A later analysis associated about 17,000 TCR beta sequences with specific HLA alleles at a false discovery rate of 0.05. This cohort had only TCR beta chains sequenced, and the lack of alpha or paired-chain data limited which features could be detected. Three of the identified cytomegalovirus-associated TCR beta chains were confirmed in vitro to be specific for cytomegalovirus antigens. The 87-base-pair reads could not distinguish some IMGT-functional V segments, including TRBV6-2 and TRBV6-3, so those segments were excluded. In a later genetic analysis, fewer N-insertions in productive TCRs were reported among donors in an Asian-associated ancestry cluster than the 666-donor mean. Linkage disequilibrium might explain the correlated functional status among segregating V segments, but an unknown experimental factor could not be excluded. The sequencing pipeline was judged likely to have produced a cluster of highly shared sequence variants as a technical artifact. An association between a missense DCLRE1C variant and V-gene and J-gene trimming of TCR beta chains was found in a later genetic analysis and replicated in an independent cohort. When HLA alleles, especially DR and DQ, strongly co-occurred, attributing TCR associations to individual alleles was difficult. Most TCR sequences were seen in very few donors, while some public TCRs were found in many individuals. For the cohort, immune exposure information was limited to CMV serostatus.

Library generation was performed with the immunoSEQ multiplex PCR assay. The multiplex PCR relied on a mix of 60 forward primers for TCR Vbeta segments and 13 reverse primers for TCR Jbeta segments. The CDR3 region of rearranged TCR beta genes was amplified from genomic DNA with a multiplex PCR assay. The amplified TCR beta libraries were sequenced on the Illumina HiSeq System as 87-base-pair reads. In the source study's methods: A later analysis tallied about 77 million unique TCR beta chains across the 600 to 700 repertoires, and some 10 million of those chains were shared by two or more donors. A nearest-neighbor algorithm error-corrected the raw reads and collapsed the reads into unique sequences, merging closely related sequences to remove PCR and sequencing errors. V, D and J gene segments were assigned by aligning CDR3 sequences to IMGT reference sequences. For a sequence to be retained, a match of at least six nucleotides to both a V gene segment and a J gene segment was required. A rearrangement counted as productive if the CDR3 had no stop codons and remained in frame with V and J, and every other rearrangement counted as non-productive. CDR3 was defined by IMGT convention, running from the second conserved V-encoded cysteine to the conserved J-encoded phenylalanine. In an earlier analysis of 550 to 650 of the donors, sequences lacking an unambiguous match to a single V gene segment were excluded. An earlier analysis of a few hundred of the donors classified V segments as functional when productive rearrangements were above 56.7% and as segregating when the standard deviation between donors was above 5%. A statistical classification framework was built to diagnose cytomegalovirus status from the catalog of TCR beta chain sequences. V and J gene assignment, in a later analysis, came from comparing TCR nucleotide sequences with IMGT/GENE-DB human TR gene sequences. The TCRdist pipeline was used in a later analysis to assign CDR3 sequences and most-parsimonious VDJ recombination scenarios. In a later analysis, each TCR beta chain was defined by its CDR3 amino acid sequence together with its V-gene family, and reads lacking a unique V-gene family were excluded. To address suspected cross-contamination and a sequencing artifact, a later analysis removed roughly 580 highly shared, low-generation-probability nucleotide sequences. For each public chain, a later analysis derived a clonal expansion index from normalized ranks of inferred template counts within each repertoire. Generation probabilities in a later analysis came from a VDJ recombination model fitted to out-of-frame rearrangements, and those results were checked against IGoR. In a later analysis, TCR-TCR, TCR-HLA and TCR-CMV co-occurrence was scored with hypergeometric tests, and a repertoire-size bias correction was applied to TCR pairs. In a later analysis, false discovery rates were estimated by permuting HLA or CMV assignments 20 times. In a later analysis, co-occurring TCRs were grouped with DBSCAN, and TCRdist sequence similarity was added when clustering was performed within HLA-allele-positive subsets. Repertoires with fewer than 30,000 or more than 120,000 public chains were left out of co-occurrence clustering, as were several repertoires with anomalous nucleotide sharing. The table comes from immuneACCESS by way of TCRdb, which keeps in-frame sequences with V and J called. Part of the clones is missing from these tables; in studies checked, under half for an unresolved V gene and the rest for unknown reasons. Clonal size and the V and J genes are those of that table, whereas D and trimming came from the DNA. A total of around 74,000 clones appear in this sample, less than 80% of them only once. Over 2% of the sample rests with the top ten.

In total, just over 650 healthy bone marrow donors made up the cohort. Cohort members were all nominally healthy when sampled, although unrecorded immune exposures were likely present. The donor was CMV seronegative and belonged to the group of around 350 seronegative cohort members. A peripheral blood sample was provided by each donor, and peripheral blood mononuclear cells were used for TCR beta sequencing. Genomic DNA extraction from the blood cell samples was performed with the Qiagen DNeasy Blood Extraction Kit. Comment on this clone: Which antigen it targets is not known. No much larger clone is present one base from it, and per-base qualities are unavailable.

From the germline V gene, CDR1 is MNHEY and CDR2 is SVGAGI. The V end loses 7 bases and the J end loses 7 bases, and a stretch of 13 bases separates them. Inclusive of the bounding cysteine and phenylalanine, the CDR3 is 13 residues long. The kept DNA is CDR3 alone, 39 bases in frame from the first base. Sequenced material: PBMCs. This receptor was obtained from a man aged 25 to 40 in good health and CMV-seronegative. The chain is encoded by TRBV6-5 joined to TRBJ1-4; TRBD1 is perhaps the D gene, given 6 matching bases. The encoded CDR3 is CASKRDMGEKLFF. The nucleotide sequence reads as follows: TGTGCCAGCAAACGGGACATGGGTGAAAAACTGTTTTTT.